A single sample gave rise to the 27 T cell receptor beta chains below, sequenced in a study of blood T cells in healthy people across ages. Combining a sample-barcoded 5' primer with a J-beta primer mix, a second PCR ran for 7 to 11 cycles. TCRdb used MiXCR to reprocess the 5' RACE reads, holding one entry per CDR3 protein. The data show 630,000 or so distinct CDR3 sequences, about a third seen once. Specimen: blood. Receptors were obtained from a woman older than 75 in good health.

This clonotype has at least ten counts. The rearrangement uses TRBV4-2 and TRBJ2-1; 9 bases are a match to TRBD2. Germline CDR1 LGHNA, CDR2 YNFKEQ. The CDR3 runs to 18 residues. The V and J ends lost 4 bases and 6 bases, in that order; junction bases with no gene match: 16. CDR3 in amino acids: CASSREVLTSGRLNEQFF. CDR3 sequence (DNA): TGTGCCAGCAGCCGGGAAGTCTTAACTAGCGGGCGTCTCAATGAGCAGTTCTTC.

Remarks on this clonotype: The junction departs from the called germline gene at one end, perhaps through a read error. The rearrangement uses TRBV3-1 and TRBJ1-6, with 8 nucleotides matching TRBD1. The CDR3 length is 14 residues. The germline V gene has CDR1 LGHDT and CDR2 YNNKEL (reference sequence). The CDR3 here is CVSSPDRGRFPLHF. For the CDR3, the DNA is TGTGTCAGCAGCCCAGACAGGGGCCGATTCCCCCTCCACTTT.

In its sample, this clonotype was seen many times. The rearrangement links TRBV6-2 or TRBV6-3 to TRBJ2-7, with 8 bases that match TRBD1. CDR1 and CDR2 (germline): MNHEY, SVGEGT. CDR3 length: 14 amino acids. V shed 2 bases, J shed 4 bases, and the junction held 4 bases outside the gene matches. Written as DNA, the CDR3 is TGTGCCAGCAGTTACGACAGGGGATGGTACGAGCAGTACTTC. Translated, it gives CASSYDRGWYEQYF.

The rearrangement links TRBV5-1 to TRBJ2-7, with D uncertain. Per germline, CDR1 SGHRS and CDR2 YFSETQ. The CDR3 is 13 amino acids. Deletions cut 3 bases from V and 1 base from J, with 8 bases between. The CDR3 DNA sequence: TGCGCCAGCAGCTACGACGGATCCTACGAGCAGTACTTC. Residues: CASSYDGSYEQYF.

The V gene is TRBV11-2, the J gene TRBJ1-2; D gene uncertain. With 0 bases removed from V and 8 bases from J, the gap between germline ends came to 13 bases. Germline-derived CDR1 and CDR2 are SGHAT and FQNNGV. The CDR3 contains 14 residues. CDR3 DNA: TGTGCCAGCAGCTTAGATCGGCAGCTTCCGGGCTACACCTTC. This sequence encodes CASSLDRQLPGYTF.

Ten or more counts support this clonotype. The chain employs TRBV7-8 and TRBJ2-5; D uncertain. The CDR3 length is 14 residues. The V and J ends lost 7 bases and 5 bases respectively, with 17 bases between them. Per germline, CDR1 SGHVS and CDR2 FQNEAQ. CDR3 amino acids: CASTSGLGLETQYF. CDR3 coding DNA: TGTGCCAGCACCTCGGGTTTGGGCCTGGAGACCCAGTACTTC.

The rearrangement joins TRBV3-1 to TRBJ1-1; no definite D call. This CDR3 spans 14 amino acids. Between the trimmed V and J ends, which lost 1 base and 4 bases, there was a span of 10 bases. The germline gives CDR1 LGHDT, CDR2 YNNKEL (reference sequence). The CDR3 DNA is TGTGCCAGCAGCCAAGGTCGAGGTAGCACTGAAGCTTTCTTT. Protein product: CASSQGRGSTEAFF.

This CDR3 is CASSPGTGPSTDTQYF. The CDR3 DNA reads TGCGCCAGCAGTCCCGGGACAGGCCCTAGCACAGATACGCAGTATTTT. The chain is built from TRBV5-1 and TRBJ2-3; 8 nucleotides agree with TRBD1. The CDR3 runs 16 residues. V lost 5 bases to trimming and J lost 0 bases; unmatched junction nucleotides: 8. The germline CDR1 and CDR2 sequences are SGHRS and YFSETQ.

Comment on this clonotype: A much larger clone lies a single base off, so this may be a read error. The chain joins TRBV28 to TRBJ1-2; D gene ambiguous. CDR1 is MDHEN and CDR2 is SYDVKM in the germline V gene. Trimming removed 6 bases from V and 5 bases from J, with 16 bases in between. The CDR3 loop spans 14 amino acids. CDR3: CASRLTPTMYGYTF. CDR3 DNA sequence: TGTGCCAGCAGGTTAACGCCGACCATGTATGGCTACACCTTC.

There are a few counts of this clonotype. This may stem from a read error, because a much larger clone lies one nucleotide away. V gene TRBV12-3 or TRBV12-4 combines with J gene TRBJ2-5; 10 positions match TRBD1. This CDR3 spans 20 amino acids. CDR3 region: CAGSTPGQGVREQLQETQYF. The CDR3 coding sequence is TGTGCCGGCAGTACCCCAGGACAGGGGGTACGAGAACAACTCCAAGAGACCCAGTACTTC.

V is TRBV7-2 and J is TRBJ2-5, with 8 positions matching TRBD2. Per germline, CDR1 SGHTA and CDR2 FQGNSA. The CDR3 runs to 15 residues. V dropped 1 base and J dropped 9; count of bases not matched to a gene: 10. CDR3 in amino acids: CASSLDGRGVWAQYF. The CDR3 DNA follows: TGTGCCAGCAGCTTAGACGGGAGGGGGGTGTGGGCCCAGTACTTC.

This clonotype was seen more than once but under ten times. This chain links TRBV29-1 with TRBJ2-3; 8 nucleotides line up with TRBD2. The CDR3 is 14 amino acids. V was pared by 3 bases and J by 0 bases, with 2 bases of the junction left unmatched. Germline-derived CDR1 and CDR2 are SQVTM and ANQGSEA. CDR3 in amino acids: CSVDQRESTDTQYF. The CDR3 nucleotides read TGCAGCGTTGATCAGCGGGAGAGCACAGATACGCAGTATTTT.

The rearrangement links TRBV18 to TRBJ1-4; no firm D call. Trimming removed 0 bases from V and 8 bases from J, with 13 bases in between. The CDR3 spans 15 residues. Germline V gene sequence: CDR1 KGHSH, CDR2 LQKENI. CDR3 coding DNA: TGTGCCAGCTCACCACCGTCGGCAGAGCGGGAAAAACTGTTTTTT. Residues: CASSPPSAEREKLFF.

Comment on this clonotype: One end of the junction does not line up with germline, which may come from a read error. This chain joins TRBV3-1 and TRBJ1-6, with D possibly matching TRBD1 (5 bases). The CDR3 extends over 14 amino acids. CDR1 and CDR2 from the germline V gene are LGHDT and YNNKEL (reference sequence). This chain's CDR3 is CASSHGGPDSPPHF. As DNA, the CDR3 is TGTGCCAGCAGCCACGGGGGACCGGATTCACCCCCCCACTTT.

This clonotype has at least ten counts. J is TRBJ2-3 and V is TRBV7-2, with 8 positions matching TRBD2. In germline, CDR1 is SGHTA, CDR2 FQGNSA. The CDR3 runs 14 residues. Losses at the gene ends were 10 bases for V and 2 bases for J; bases not matched to a gene: 8. This CDR3 reads CATGAGGFTDTQYF. DNA for the CDR3: TGTGCCACTGGGGCGGGGGGATTCACAGATACGCAGTATTTT.

This clonotype was seen a few times. A much larger clonotype is one base distant, so this may be a read error. The chain has TRBV12-3 or TRBV12-4 and TRBJ2-4; 8 bases map to TRBD1. The DNA end lines up better with TRBJ2-7; the J call may be wrong. The length of the CDR3 is 14 residues. The CDR3 DNA reads as TGTGCCAGCAGGTTGGTCGGGACAGGTGGCGAGCAGTACTTC. Protein: CASRLVGTGGEQYF.

This clonotype was seen only a few times. A much larger clone is a single base away; this may be a read error. This sequence joins TRBV30 and TRBJ2-3; D possibly corresponds to TRBD2 (5 bases). The germline CDR1 and CDR2 sequences are GTSNPN and SVGIG (reference sequence). The CDR3 runs to 13 residues. The CDR3, as DNA: TGTGTCTGGAGTGCAACCGGGGAAGATACGCAGTATTTT. It yields the protein CVWSATGEDTQYF.

There are many counts of this clonotype. This chain connects TRBV7-2 to TRBJ2-3; tentatively, D is TRBD2 (5 bases). There are 15 residues in the CDR3. V lost 4 bases and J lost 1, with 12 bases in between. CDR1 is SGHTA, CDR2 FQGNSA, per germline. CDR3 sequence reads: CASSSGDYRTDTQYF. For the CDR3, the DNA is TGTGCCAGCAGCTCCGGAGACTACCGCACAGATACGCAGTATTTT.

This clonotype was counted between two and nine times. V and J are TRBV16 and TRBJ1-2, with D possibly matching TRBD1 (6 bases). The germline V and J ends were trimmed by 4 bases and 6 bases, with 12 bases remaining between them. The CDR3 is 13 amino acids. Germline V gene lookup returns CDR1 KGHSY and CDR2 FQNENV. CDR3 region: CASSPRGRNGYTF. CDR3 sequence (DNA): TGTGCCAGCAGCCCTAGGGGGAGGAATGGCTACACCTTC.

On this clonotype: A much larger clonotype is one base distant, so this may be a read error. The chain carries TRBV20-1 and TRBJ1-2; D might be TRBD1 (5 bases). This CDR3 comprises 14 residues. Trimming shortened V by 3 bases and J by 7 bases, and 18 bases separated the two germline ends. The germline V gene has CDR1 DFQATT and CDR2 SNEGSKA (reference sequence). CDR3 DNA: TGCAGTGCTAGCTCTATCTGGGGCGCGGGTGGCTACACCTTC. It translates to CSASSIWGAGGYTF.

The V and J genes are TRBV6-6 and TRBJ1-4; no clear D. V lost 2 bases to trimming and J lost 3 bases, with 4 bases between them. Germline V CDR1 and CDR2: MNHNY, SVGAGI (reference sequence). The CDR3 covers 13 residues. As DNA, the CDR3 is TGTGCCAGCAGTTACGTGCCTAATGAAAAACTGTTTTTT. Translating it yields CASSYVPNEKLFF.

This clonotype came up a few times. The chain employs TRBV5-4 and TRBJ1-1; 7 bases align to TRBD1. After removal of 4 bases from V and 0 bases from J, the junction contained 6 bases not matched to a gene. Germline V CDR1 and CDR2: SGHNT, YYREEE (reference sequence). The CDR3 is 15 amino acids. For the CDR3, the DNA is TGTGCCAGCAGCCCACGGGGACAGCTGAACACTGAAGCTTTCTTT. Translating gives CASSPRGQLNTEAFF. Supplemented by reference TRBV5-4 and TRBJ1-1, the full variable domain reads ETGVTQSPTHLIKTRGQQVTLRCSSQSGHNTVSWYQQALGQGPQFIFQYYREEENGRGNFPPRFSGLQFPNYSSELNVNALELDDSALYLCASSPRGQLNTEAFFGQGTRLTVV.

J is TRBJ2-1 and V is TRBV5-1; 9 positions agree with TRBD2. The CDR3 contains 15 residues. The germline CDR1 and CDR2 sequences are SGHRS and YFSETQ. J was trimmed by 5 bases and V by 2 bases; bases with no gene match: 5. The CDR3 spells CASSFYAGGDNEQFF. CDR3 DNA: TGCGCCAGCAGCTTCTATGCGGGAGGGGACAATGAGCAGTTCTTC.

This clonotype was picked up one time. This may be a read error: a much more frequent sequence differs by one nucleotide. The genes are TRBV9 and TRBJ2-7, with D maybe TRBD2 (6 bases). V lost 3 bases to trimming and J lost 10 bases, with 20 bases between them. The V gene's germline CDR1 is SGDLS and CDR2 YYNGEE. CDR3 size: 14 residues. CDR3 sequence: CASSAVGGREAQYF. In DNA, the CDR3 is TGTGCCAGCAGCGCAGTGGGGGGAAGAGAGGCCCAGTACTTC.

The chain combines TRBV9 with TRBJ2-2; maybe TRBD2 (6 bases). The ends were cut back, 1 base at V and 0 bases at J, with 16 bases in the middle. The CDR3 is 18 amino acids. Germline loops: CDR1 SGDLS, CDR2 YYNGEE. CDR3: CASSVRGSGLSNTGELFF. The DNA of the CDR3 is TGTGCCAGCAGCGTAAGGGGTAGCGGACTATCGAACACCGGGGAGCTGTTTTTT.

Points on this clonotype: This sequence may be a read error, since a much larger clone differs from it by one base. V gene TRBV4-2 combines with J gene TRBJ1-3; D remains unclear. This CDR3 comprises 15 residues. Deletions cut 0 bases from V and 5 bases from J, with 11 bases between. Germline V gene sequence: CDR1 LGHNA, CDR2 YNFKEQ. The chain's CDR3 is CASSQDIGLRNTIYF. The CDR3 nucleotides are TGTGCCAGCAGCCAAGATATAGGCCTAAGAAACACCATATATTTT.

This clonotype showed up just a few times. The gene calls are TRBV5-6 and TRBJ1-2; D might be TRBD1 (5 bases). This CDR3 is built from 16 residues. The V and J ends lost 2 bases and 4 bases respectively, with 18 bases between them. Per germline, CDR1 SGHDT and CDR2 YYEEEE. In nucleotides, the CDR3 is TGTGCCAGCAGCTTAGGGGTAGAGGGAGAATCCTATGGCTACACCTTC. Encoded protein: CASSLGVEGESYGYTF.